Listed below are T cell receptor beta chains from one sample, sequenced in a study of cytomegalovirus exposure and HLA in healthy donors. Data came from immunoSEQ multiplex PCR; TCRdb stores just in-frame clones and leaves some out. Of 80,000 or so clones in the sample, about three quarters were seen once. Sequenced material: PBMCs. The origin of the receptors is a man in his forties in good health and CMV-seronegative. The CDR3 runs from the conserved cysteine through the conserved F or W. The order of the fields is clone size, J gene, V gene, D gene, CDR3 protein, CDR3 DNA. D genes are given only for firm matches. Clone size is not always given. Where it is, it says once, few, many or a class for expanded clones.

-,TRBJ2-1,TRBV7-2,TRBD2,CASSLWGLAPSSYNEQFF,TGTGCCAGCAGCTTATGGGGACTAGCCCCGAGCTCCTACAATGAGCAGTTCTTC
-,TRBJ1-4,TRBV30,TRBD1,CACNGGTGGTNEKLFF,TGTGCCTGCAATGGGGGGACAGGTGGGACTAATGAAAAACTGTTTTTT
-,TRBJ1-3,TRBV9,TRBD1,CASSLGQGGMGNTIYF,TGTGCCAGCAGCCTAGGACAGGGGGGAATGGGAAACACCATATATTTT
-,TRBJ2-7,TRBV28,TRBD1,CASSSGQGISYEQYF,TGTGCCAGCAGTTCCGGACAGGGAATCTCTTACGAGCAGTACTTC
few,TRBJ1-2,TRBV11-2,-,CASSSLQRANYGYTF,TGTGCCAGCAGCTCCCTCCAGAGGGCCAACTATGGCTACACCTTC
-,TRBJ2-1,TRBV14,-,CASSPRGTPDNEQFF,TGTGCCAGCAGCCCACGGGGGACTCCCGACAATGAGCAGTTCTTC
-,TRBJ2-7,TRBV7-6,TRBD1,CASSSPGQGYEQYF,TGTGCCAGCAGCTCTCCGGGACAGGGATACGAGCAGTACTTC
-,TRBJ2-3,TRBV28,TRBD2,CASETGGYYGQYF,TGTGCCAGCGAAACGGGAGGGTATTATGGGCAGTATTTT
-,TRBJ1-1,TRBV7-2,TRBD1,CASSPRDRAFLARAFF,TGTGCCAGCAGCCCTCGGGACAGGGCATTTCTTGCACGGGCTTTCTTT
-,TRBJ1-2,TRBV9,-,CASSVAGGNYGYTF,TGTGCCAGCAGCGTAGCTGGGGGGAATTATGGCTACACCTTC
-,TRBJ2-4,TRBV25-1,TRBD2,CASSDGVSGGRGGPFF,TGTGCCAGCAGTGATGGTGTGAGCGGGGGCCGGGGGGGTCCCTTTTTC
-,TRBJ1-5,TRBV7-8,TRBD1,CASSLWGGLGQFNQPQHF,TGTGCCAGCAGCTTATGGGGAGGATTGGGACAGTTCAATCAGCCCCAGCATTTT
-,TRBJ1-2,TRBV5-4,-,CASSIERNYGYTF,TGTGCCAGCAGTATAGAGAGAAACTATGGCTACACCTTC
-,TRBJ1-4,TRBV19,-,CASGWGGRLNEKLFF,TGTGCCAGTGGTTGGGGGGGACGACTCAATGAAAAACTGTTTTTT
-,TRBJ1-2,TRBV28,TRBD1,CASRRTGGHYGYTF,TGTGCCAGCAGACGCACAGGGGGCCACTATGGCTACACCTTC
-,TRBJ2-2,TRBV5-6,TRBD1,CASSLSPGQGLGGELFF,TGTGCCAGCAGCTTGTCTCCGGGACAGGGTCTGGGCGGGGAGCTGTTTTTT
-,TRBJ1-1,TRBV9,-,CASSVQGVITEAFF,TGTGCCAGCAGCGTTCAGGGTGTAATAACTGAAGCTTTCTTT
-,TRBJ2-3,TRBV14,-,CASSQAILVDTQYF,TGTGCCAGCAGCCAAGCTATACTTGTGGATACGCAGTATTTT
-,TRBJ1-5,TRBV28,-,CASSLNQGSSQPQHF,TGTGCCAGCAGTTTAAATCAGGGGTCTAGTCAGCCCCAGCATTTT
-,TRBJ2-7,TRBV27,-,CASSPRQVLHYEQYF,TGTGCCAGCAGTCCCAGACAGGTGTTGCACTACGAGCAGTACTTC
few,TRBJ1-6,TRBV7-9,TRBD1,CASSLGTDLNSPLHF,TGTGCCAGCAGCCTGGGGACAGACCTGAATTCACCCCTCCACTTT
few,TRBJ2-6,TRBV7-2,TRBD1,CASSSGGSGANVLTF,TGTGCCAGCAGCTCAGGGGGCTCTGGGGCCAACGTCCTGACTTTC
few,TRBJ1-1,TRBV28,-,CASSFGQGRWNTEAFF,TGTGCCAGCAGTTTCGGGCAGGGGCGGTGGAACACTGAAGCTTTCTTT
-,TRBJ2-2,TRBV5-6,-,CASSFPRAGLDTGELFF,TGTGCCAGCAGCTTCCCCCGGGCAGGGCTAGACACCGGGGAGCTGTTTTTT
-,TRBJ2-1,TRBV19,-,CASSTASGAPYNEQFF,TGTGCCAGTAGTACCGCATCAGGGGCACCATACAATGAGCAGTTCTTC
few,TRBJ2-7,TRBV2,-,CASSEENEQYF,TGTGCCAGCAGTGAAGAGAACGAGCAGTACTTC
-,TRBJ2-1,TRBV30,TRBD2,CASGLAGQFF,TGTGCCTCAGGACTAGCGGGACAGTTCTTC
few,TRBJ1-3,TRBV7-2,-,CASSGIQGSVFTIYF,TGTGCCAGCAGCGGTATACAGGGATCAGTGTTTACCATATATTTT
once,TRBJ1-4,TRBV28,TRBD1,CASRRQGPTNEKLFF,TGTGCCAGCAGAAGACAGGGACCAACTAATGAAAAACTGTTTTTT
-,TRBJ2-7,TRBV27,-,CASSLSGETYEQYF,TGTGCCAGCAGTTTGTCAGGGGAAACCTACGAGCAGTACTTC
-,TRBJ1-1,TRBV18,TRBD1,CASSPGTGDSTEAFF,TGTGCCAGCTCACCTGGGACAGGCGATTCCACTGAAGCTTTCTTT
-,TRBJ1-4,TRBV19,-,CASSRGGGEKLFF,TGTGCCTCCTCACGGGGAGGGGGTGAAAAACTGTTTTTT
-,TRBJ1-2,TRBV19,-,CASSPGQIYGYTF,TGTGCCAGTAGCCCCGGACAGATCTATGGCTACACCTTC
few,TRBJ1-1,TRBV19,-,CASTGVRAEAFF,TGTGCCAGTACAGGGGTTAGGGCTGAAGCTTTCTTT
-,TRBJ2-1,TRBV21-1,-,CASSKATESYNEQFF,TGTGCCAGCAGCAAAGCTACAGAGTCCTACAATGAGCAGTTCTTC
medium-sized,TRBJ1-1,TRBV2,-,CASSESRGEATEAFF,TGTGCCAGCAGTGAATCAAGGGGTGAGGCTACTGAAGCTTTCTTT
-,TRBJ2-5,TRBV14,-,CASSQIREQYF,TGTGCCAGCAGCCAAATCCGGGAGCAGTACTTC
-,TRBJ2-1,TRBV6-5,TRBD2,CASSRRGVGGEQFF,TGTGCCAGCAGTCGTCGCGGCGTGGGAGGGGAGCAGTTCTTC
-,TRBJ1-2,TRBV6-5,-,CASSLGRSHGYTF,TGTGCCAGCAGTTTAGGAAGGAGCCATGGCTACACCTTC
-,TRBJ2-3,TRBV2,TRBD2,CASSGGLAGTTQYF,TGTGCCAGCAGTGGGGGACTAGCGGGAACAACGCAGTATTTT
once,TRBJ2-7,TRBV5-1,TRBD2,CASKSGLAGTEQYF,TGCGCCAGCAAATCCGGACTAGCGGGAACCGAGCAGTACTTC
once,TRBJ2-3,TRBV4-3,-,CASSQEVPGTLSTDTQYF,TGCGCCAGCAGCCAAGAGGTTCCTGGGACACTTAGCACAGATACGCAGTATTTT
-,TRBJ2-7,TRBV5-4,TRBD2,CASSFGSSGTSYEQYF,TGTGCCAGCAGCTTCGGTAGTAGCGGGACCTCCTACGAGCAGTACTTC
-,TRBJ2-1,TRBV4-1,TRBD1,CASSQVTGNYNEQFF,TGCGCCAGCAGCCAAGTGACAGGGAATTACAATGAGCAGTTCTTC
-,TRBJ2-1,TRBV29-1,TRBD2,CSVVRLAGGFNEQFF,TGCAGCGTTGTTAGGCTAGCGGGAGGGTTTAATGAGCAGTTCTTC
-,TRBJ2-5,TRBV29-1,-,CSARRGSGETQYF,TGCAGCGCCCGCAGGGGTAGTGGAGAGACCCAGTACTTC
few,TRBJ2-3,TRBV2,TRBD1,CASRDRGTDTQYF,TGTGCCAGCAGGGACAGGGGCACAGATACGCAGTATTTT
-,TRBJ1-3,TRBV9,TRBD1,CASSPRQGTGNTIYF,TGTGCCAGCAGCCCAAGACAGGGGACTGGAAACACCATATATTTT
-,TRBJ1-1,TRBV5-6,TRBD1,CASSFGQGWGTEAFF,TGTGCCAGCAGCTTTGGACAGGGGTGGGGCACTGAAGCTTTCTTT
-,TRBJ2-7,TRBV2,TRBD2,CASSIRGRETYEQYF,TGTGCCAGCAGTATTAGAGGGCGGGAGACCTACGAGCAGTACTTC
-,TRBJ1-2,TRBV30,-,CAWSPGYGYTF,TGTGCCTGGAGTCCCGGCTATGGCTACACCTTC
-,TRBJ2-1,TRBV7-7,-,CASSSREHNEQFF,TGTGCTAGCAGCTCCCGAGAGCACAATGAGCAGTTCTTC
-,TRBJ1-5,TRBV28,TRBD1,CASSSLRGLSNQPQHF,TGTGCCAGCAGTTCGCTAAGGGGGCTAAGCAATCAGCCCCAGCATTTT
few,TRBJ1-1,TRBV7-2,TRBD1,CASSKPQGATEAFF,TGTGCCAGCAGCAAACCACAGGGGGCCACTGAAGCTTTCTTT
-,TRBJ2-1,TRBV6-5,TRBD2,CASSYSTSFGNEQFF,TGTGCCAGCAGTTACTCGACTAGCTTTGGCAATGAGCAGTTCTTC
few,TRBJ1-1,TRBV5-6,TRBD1,CASSFGTGSTEAFF,TGTGCCAGCAGCTTCGGGACAGGGTCCACTGAAGCTTTCTTT
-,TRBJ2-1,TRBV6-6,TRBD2,CASSWTSGQYNEQFF,TGTGCCAGCAGTTGGACTAGCGGGCAATACAATGAGCAGTTCTTC